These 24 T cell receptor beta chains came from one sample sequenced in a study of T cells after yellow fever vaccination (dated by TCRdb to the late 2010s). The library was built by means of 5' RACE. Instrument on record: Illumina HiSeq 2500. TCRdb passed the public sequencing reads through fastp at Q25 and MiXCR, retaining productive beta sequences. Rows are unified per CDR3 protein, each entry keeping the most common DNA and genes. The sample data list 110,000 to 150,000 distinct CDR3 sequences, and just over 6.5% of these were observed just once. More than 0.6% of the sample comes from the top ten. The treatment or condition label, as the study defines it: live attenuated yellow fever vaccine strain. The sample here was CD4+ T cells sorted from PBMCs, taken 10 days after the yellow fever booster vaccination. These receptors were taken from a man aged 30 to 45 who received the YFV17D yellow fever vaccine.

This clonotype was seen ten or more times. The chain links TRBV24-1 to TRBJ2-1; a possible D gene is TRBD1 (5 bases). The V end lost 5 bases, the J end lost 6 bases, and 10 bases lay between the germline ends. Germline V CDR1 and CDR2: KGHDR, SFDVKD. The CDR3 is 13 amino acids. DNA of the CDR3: TGTGCCACCAGTGTGGGGCAGATCAATGAGCAGTTCTTC. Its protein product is CATSVGQINEQFF.

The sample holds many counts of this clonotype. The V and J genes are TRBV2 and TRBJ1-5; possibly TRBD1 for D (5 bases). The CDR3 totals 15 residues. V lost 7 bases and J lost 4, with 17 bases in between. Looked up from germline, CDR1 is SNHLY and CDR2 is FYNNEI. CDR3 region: CASTSQGGRNQPQHF. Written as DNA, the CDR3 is TGTGCCAGCACATCGCAGGGAGGTCGTAATCAGCCCCAGCATTTT.

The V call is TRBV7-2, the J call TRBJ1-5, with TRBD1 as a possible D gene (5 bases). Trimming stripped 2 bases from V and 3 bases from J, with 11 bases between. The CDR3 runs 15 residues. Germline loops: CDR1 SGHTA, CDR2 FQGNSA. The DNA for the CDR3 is TGTGCCAGCAGCTTATCGGGGCAGACCAATCAGCCCCAGCATTTT. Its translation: CASSLSGQTNQPQHF.

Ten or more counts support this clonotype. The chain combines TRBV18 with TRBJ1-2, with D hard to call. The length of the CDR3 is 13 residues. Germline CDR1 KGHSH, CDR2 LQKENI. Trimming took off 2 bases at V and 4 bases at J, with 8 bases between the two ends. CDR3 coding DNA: TGTGCCAGCTCACCAGAGACCTCCTATGGCTACACCTTC. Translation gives CASSPETSYGYTF.

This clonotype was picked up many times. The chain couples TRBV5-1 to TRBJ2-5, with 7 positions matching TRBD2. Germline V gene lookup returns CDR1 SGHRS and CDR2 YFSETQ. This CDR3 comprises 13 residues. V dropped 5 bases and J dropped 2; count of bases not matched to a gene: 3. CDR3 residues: CASRLREQETQYF. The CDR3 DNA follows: TGCGCCAGCAGATTGCGGGAGCAAGAGACCCAGTACTTC.

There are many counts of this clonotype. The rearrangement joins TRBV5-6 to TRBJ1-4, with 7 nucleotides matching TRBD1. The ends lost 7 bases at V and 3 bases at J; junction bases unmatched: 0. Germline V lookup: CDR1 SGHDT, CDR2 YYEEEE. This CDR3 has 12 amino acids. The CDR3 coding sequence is TGTGCCAGCGGGACAGCTAATGAAAAACTGTTTTTT. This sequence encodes CASGTANEKLFF.

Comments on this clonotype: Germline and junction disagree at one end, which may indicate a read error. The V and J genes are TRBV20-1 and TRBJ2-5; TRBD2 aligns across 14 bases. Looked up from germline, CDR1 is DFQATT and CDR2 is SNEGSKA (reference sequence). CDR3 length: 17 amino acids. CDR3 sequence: CCARVRGLAGVRETQYF. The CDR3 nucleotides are TGCTGTGCTAGAGTCAGGGGACTAGCGGGAGTACGAGAGACCCAGTACTTC.

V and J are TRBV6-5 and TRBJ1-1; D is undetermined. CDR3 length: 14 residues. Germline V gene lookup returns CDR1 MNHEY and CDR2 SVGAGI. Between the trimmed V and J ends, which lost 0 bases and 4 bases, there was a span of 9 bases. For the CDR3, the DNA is TGTGCCAGCAGTTACTCGGGTAAGGCCACTGAAGCTTTCTTT. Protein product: CASSYSGKATEAFF.

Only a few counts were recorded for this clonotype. Written as DNA, the CDR3 is TGTGCCAGCAGCTCGGCCGAGGGTGGGGAGACCCAGTACTTC. It is translated as CASSSAEGGETQYF. The genes are TRBV5-4 and TRBJ2-5; possible D gene TRBD2, 5 bases. The CDR3 extends over 14 amino acids. V dropped 3 bases and J dropped 5 bases, with 14 bases sitting between them. Germline V gene data show CDR1 as SGHNT and CDR2 as YYREEE (reference sequence). Complete variable domain (other parts from reference TRBV5-4 and TRBJ2-5): ETGVTQSPTHLIKTRGQQVTLRCSSQSGHNTVSWYQQALGQGPQFIFQYYREEENGRGNFPPRFSGLQFPNYSSELNVNALELDDSALYLCASSSAEGGETQYFGPGTRLLVL.

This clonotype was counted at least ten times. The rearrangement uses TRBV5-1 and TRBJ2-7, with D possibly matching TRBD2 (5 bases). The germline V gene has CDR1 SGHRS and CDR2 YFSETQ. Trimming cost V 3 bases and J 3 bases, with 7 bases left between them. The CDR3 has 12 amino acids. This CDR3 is CASSSGNYEQYF. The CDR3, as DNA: TGCGCCAGCAGCTCCGGGAACTACGAGCAGTACTTC.

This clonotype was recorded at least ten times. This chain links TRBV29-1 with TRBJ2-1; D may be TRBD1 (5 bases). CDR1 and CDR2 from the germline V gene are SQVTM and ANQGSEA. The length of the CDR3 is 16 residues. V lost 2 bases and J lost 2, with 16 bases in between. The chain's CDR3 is CSVEPGDSSTYNEQFF. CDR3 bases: TGCAGCGTTGAACCTGGCGACAGCTCAACCTACAATGAGCAGTTCTTC.

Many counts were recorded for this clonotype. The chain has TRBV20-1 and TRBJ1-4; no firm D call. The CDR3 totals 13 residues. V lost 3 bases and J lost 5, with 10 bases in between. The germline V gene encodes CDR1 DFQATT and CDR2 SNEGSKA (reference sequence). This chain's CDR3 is CSASASVNEKLFF. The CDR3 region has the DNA TGCAGTGCTAGTGCCAGCGTCAATGAAAAACTGTTTTTT.

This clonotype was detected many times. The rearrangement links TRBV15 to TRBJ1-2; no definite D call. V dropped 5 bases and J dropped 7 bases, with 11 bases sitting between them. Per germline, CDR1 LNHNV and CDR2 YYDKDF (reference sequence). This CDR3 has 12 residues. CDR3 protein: CATSGVRLGYTF. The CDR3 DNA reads TGTGCCACCAGCGGGGTGCGCCTTGGCTACACCTTC.

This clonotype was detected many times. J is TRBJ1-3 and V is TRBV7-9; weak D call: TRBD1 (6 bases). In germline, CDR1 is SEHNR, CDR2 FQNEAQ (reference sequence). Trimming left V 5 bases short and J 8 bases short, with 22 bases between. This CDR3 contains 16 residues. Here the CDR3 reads CASSDRTTVSSDTIYF. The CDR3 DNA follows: TGTGCCAGCAGCGACAGGACGACAGTCTCTTCGGACACCATATATTTT.

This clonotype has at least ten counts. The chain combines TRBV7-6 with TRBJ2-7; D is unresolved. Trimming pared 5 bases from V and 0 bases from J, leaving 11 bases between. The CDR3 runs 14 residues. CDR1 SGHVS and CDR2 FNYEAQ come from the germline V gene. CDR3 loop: CASSVGPISYEQYF. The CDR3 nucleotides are TGTGCCAGCAGCGTAGGCCCGATCTCCTACGAGCAGTACTTC.

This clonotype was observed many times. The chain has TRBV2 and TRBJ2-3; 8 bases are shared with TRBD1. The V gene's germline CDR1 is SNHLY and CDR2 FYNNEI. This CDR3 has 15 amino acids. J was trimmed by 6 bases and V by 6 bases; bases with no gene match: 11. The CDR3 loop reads CASSPDRERLDTQYF. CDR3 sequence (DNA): TGTGCCAGCAGCCCGGACAGGGAACGATTGGATACGCAGTATTTT. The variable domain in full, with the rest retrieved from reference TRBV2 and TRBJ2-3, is EPEVTQTPSHQVTQMGQEVILRCVPISNHLYFYWYRQILGQKVEFLVSFYNNEISEKSEIFDDQFSVERPDGSNFTLKIRSTKLEDSAMYFCASSPDRERLDTQYFGPGTRLTVL.

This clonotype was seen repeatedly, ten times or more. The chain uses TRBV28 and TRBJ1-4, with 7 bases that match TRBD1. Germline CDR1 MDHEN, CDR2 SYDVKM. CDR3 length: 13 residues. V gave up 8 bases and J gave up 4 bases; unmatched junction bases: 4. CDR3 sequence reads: CASGTVLNEKLFF. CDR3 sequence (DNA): TGTGCCAGCGGGACAGTACTTAATGAAAAACTGTTTTTT. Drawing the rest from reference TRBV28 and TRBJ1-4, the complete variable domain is DVKVTQSSRYLVKRTGEKVFLECVQDMDHENMFWYRQDPGLGLRLIYFSYDVKMKEKGDIPEGYSVSREKKERFSLILESASTNQTSMYLCASGTVLNEKLFFGSGTQLSVL.

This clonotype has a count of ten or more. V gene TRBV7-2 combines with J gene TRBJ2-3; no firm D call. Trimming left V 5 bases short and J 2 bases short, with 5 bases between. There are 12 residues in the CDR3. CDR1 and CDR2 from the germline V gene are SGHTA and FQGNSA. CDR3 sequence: CASSRYTDTQYF. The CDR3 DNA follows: TGTGCCAGCAGCCGTTACACAGATACGCAGTATTTT. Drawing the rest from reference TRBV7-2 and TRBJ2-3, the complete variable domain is GAGVSQSPSNKVTEKGKDVELRCDPISGHTALYWYRQSLGQGLEFLIYFQGNSAPDKSGLPSDRFSAERTGGSVSTLTIQRTQQEDSAVYLCASSRYTDTQYFGPGTRLTVL.

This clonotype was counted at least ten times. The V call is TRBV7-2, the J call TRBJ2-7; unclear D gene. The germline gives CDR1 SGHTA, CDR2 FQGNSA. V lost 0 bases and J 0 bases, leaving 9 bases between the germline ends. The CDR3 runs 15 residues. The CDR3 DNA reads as TGTGCCAGCAGCTTAGCGTCGCCTCCCTCCTACGAGCAGTACTTC. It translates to CASSLASPPSYEQYF.

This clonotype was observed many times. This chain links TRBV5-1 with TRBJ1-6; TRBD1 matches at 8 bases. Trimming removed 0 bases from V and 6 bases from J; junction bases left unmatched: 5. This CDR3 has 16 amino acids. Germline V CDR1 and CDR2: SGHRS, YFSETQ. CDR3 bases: TGCGCCAGCAGCTTGGCGGGGACAGGATTTAATTCACCCCTCCACTTT. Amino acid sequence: CASSLAGTGFNSPLHF.

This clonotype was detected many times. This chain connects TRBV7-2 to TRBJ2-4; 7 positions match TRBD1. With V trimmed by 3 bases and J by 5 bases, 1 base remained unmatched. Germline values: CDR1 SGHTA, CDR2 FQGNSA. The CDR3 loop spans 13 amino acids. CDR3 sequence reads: CASSFDRENIQYF. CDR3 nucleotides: TGTGCCAGCAGCTTCGACAGGGAAAACATTCAGTACTTC.

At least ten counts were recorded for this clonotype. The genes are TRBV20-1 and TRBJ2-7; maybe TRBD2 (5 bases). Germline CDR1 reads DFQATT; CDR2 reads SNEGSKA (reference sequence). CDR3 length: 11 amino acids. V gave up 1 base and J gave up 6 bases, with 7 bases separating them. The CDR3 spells CSARVEGEQYF. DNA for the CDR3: TGCAGTGCTAGAGTCGAGGGCGAGCAGTACTTC.

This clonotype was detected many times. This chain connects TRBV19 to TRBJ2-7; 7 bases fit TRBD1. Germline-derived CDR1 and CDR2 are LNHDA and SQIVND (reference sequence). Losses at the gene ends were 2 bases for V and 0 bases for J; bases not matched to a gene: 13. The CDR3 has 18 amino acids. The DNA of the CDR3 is TGTGCCAGTAGTATAAAGAACCCGGGACAGTACAGCTCCTACGAGCAGTACTTC. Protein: CASSIKNPGQYSSYEQYF. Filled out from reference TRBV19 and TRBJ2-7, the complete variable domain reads DGGITQSPKYLFRKEGQNVTLSCEQNLNHDAMYWYRQDPGQGLRLIYYSQIVNDFQKGDIAEGYSVSREKKESFPLTVTSAQKNPTAFYLCASSIKNPGQYSSYEQYFGPGTRLTVT.

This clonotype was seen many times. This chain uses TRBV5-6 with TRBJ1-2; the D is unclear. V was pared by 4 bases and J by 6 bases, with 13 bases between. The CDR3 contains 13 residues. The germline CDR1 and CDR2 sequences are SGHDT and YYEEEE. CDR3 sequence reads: CASSLANGDGYTF. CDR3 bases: TGTGCCAGCAGCCTTGCGAATGGCGATGGCTACACCTTC.